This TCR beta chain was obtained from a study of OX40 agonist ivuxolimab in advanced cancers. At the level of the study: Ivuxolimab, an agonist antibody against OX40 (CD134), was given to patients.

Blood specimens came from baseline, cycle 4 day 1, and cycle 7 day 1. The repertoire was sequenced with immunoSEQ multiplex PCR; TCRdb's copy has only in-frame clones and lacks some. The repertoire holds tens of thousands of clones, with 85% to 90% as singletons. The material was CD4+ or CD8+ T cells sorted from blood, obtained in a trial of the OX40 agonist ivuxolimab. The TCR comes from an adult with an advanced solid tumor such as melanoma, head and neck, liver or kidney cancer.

CDR3 DNA: TGTGCCAGCAGCTCTGGGCGGGACACCGGGGAGCTGTTTTTT. As protein: CASSSGRDTGELFF. V gene TRBV4-2 combines with J gene TRBJ2-2; D might be TRBD2 (5 bases). The CDR3 extends over 14 amino acids. CDR1 is LGHNA, CDR2 YNFKEQ, per germline. V was shortened by 5 bases and J by 3 bases, with 10 bases between the two germline ends.